This TCR beta chain derives from a study of blood T cell repertoires in COVID-19. This CDR3 is built from 19 residues. Germline CDR1 reads MGHRA; CDR2 reads YSYEKL. Losses at the gene ends were 0 bases for V and 5 bases for J; bases not matched to a gene: 13. Generated by immunoSEQ multiplex PCR, the TCRdb table keeps only in-frame clones and is missing some. The sample yields about 400,000 clones, roughly 86% seen once. V usage is TRBV4-1 and J usage is TRBJ2-3; TRBD2 matches at 11 bases. The receptor was derived from a middle-aged man in a cohort exposed to, infected with or recovered from COVID-19 (not recorded which). Material: PBMCs or T cells enriched from blood (not recorded which). CDR3 coding DNA: TGCGCCAGCAGCCAAGATCTCGAGGTAGCGGGAGGGCAAAAAGATACGCAGTATTTT. Amino acid sequence: CASSQDLEVAGGQKDTQYF.